The clone carrying this T cell receptor (beta chain) was found a few times. V gave up 1 base and J gave up 7 bases, with 20 bases separating them. Germline lookup yields CDR1 MNHNS and CDR2 SASEGT. The CDR3 is 16 amino acids. These data belong to a study of blood T cell repertoires in COVID-19. Study background: Sample material is recorded as cDNA or gDNA derived from T cells, B-cell-depleted T cells, or PBMCs.

Authors' methods: Estimation of nucleated cell counts relied on the amplification of reference gene primers. Produced via immunoSEQ multiplex PCR; TCRdb's table is partial and in-frame only. That table furnishes V, J and clone size, whereas the DNA furnished D and trimming. The profile shows under 300,000 clones, around four fifths of them singletons. The receptor was isolated from a woman aged 55-69 years with active or convalescent COVID-19. Sequenced: peripheral blood. The V call is TRBV6-1, the J call TRBJ2-7; perhaps TRBD1 as D (6 bases). CDR3 sequence reads: CASSEGPDRASTEQYV. Here the CDR3 DNA reads TGTGCCAGCAGTGAAGGACCGGACAGAGCTTCTACGGAGCAGTACGTC.